The TCR beta chain under discussion was sequenced for a study of CD8+ T cells in alopecia areata. Whole-study results and caveats: Within the top 100, expanded CD8+ clones significantly decreased with tofacitinib, as did scalp clonality.

Extraction and reverse transcription of RNA yielded cDNA as the sequencing template. Clones were sequenced by immunoSEQ multiplex PCR, and TCRdb holds only the in-frame ones, with some missing. The sample has about 190,000 clones; about three fifths are singletons. This CDR3 comprises 14 residues. V dropped 0 bases and J dropped 1 base, with 6 bases sitting between them. Germline lookup yields CDR1 LGHNA and CDR2 YSLEER. Sample treatment: oral pan-JAK inhibitor, 5-10 mg twice daily. This clone was picked up many times. The antigen remains unidentified. Sequencing used CD4+ T cells sorted from blood, obtained at week 4, from a patient treated with tofacitinib. The rearrangement links TRBV4-3 to TRBJ2-5; D unresolved. The clonotype originates from a human donor with alopecia areata. The CDR3 region is CASSQEWGQETQYF. The DNA of the CDR3 is TGCGCCAGCAGCCAAGAATGGGGCCAAGAGACCCAGTACTTC.